This T cell receptor beta chain emerged from a study of blood T cell repertoires in COVID-19. Using immunoSEQ multiplex PCR, the repertoire was profiled, and TCRdb retains in-frame clones only, with some absent. The sample consists of about 370,000 clones, around 87% of them appearing once. Seattle-derived patients entered the study during active infection and were followed longitudinally. Trimming cost V 6 bases and J 4 bases, with 17 bases left between them. There are 14 residues in the CDR3. Germline values: CDR1 GTSNPN, CDR2 SVGIG (reference sequence). This sequence joins TRBV30 and TRBJ2-3; possible D gene TRBD1, 5 bases. Sequencing was performed on peripheral blood. This receptor was identified in a woman younger than 45 with COVID-19, enrolled during active disease. The CDR3 region has the DNA TGTGCCTGCCAAATGATCAGGGAACCAGATACGCAGTATTTT. Residues: CACQMIREPDTQYF.